The 27 T cell receptor beta chains below were found in one sample sequenced in a study of neoadjuvant anti-PD-1 for oral cavity cancer. The repertoire was sequenced with immunoSEQ multiplex PCR; TCRdb's copy has only in-frame clones and lacks some. The top ten clones hold around 3.1% of a sample with approximately 83,000 clones, 84% of them seen once. Here the sequenced sample was PBMCs, taken before nivolumab (anti-PD-1) treatment. The receptors were sampled from a person between 35 and 79 years old with oral cavity squamous cell carcinoma.

The chain has TRBV30 and TRBJ2-7; no firm D call. Germline CDR1 reads GTSNPN; CDR2 reads SVGIG (reference sequence). V gave up 0 bases and J gave up 2 bases, with 8 bases separating them. This CDR3 has 13 amino acids. CDR3 in amino acids: CAWSVDGTYEQYF. In nucleotides, the CDR3 is TGTGCCTGGAGTGTAGACGGAACCTACGAGCAGTACTTC.

The rearrangement links TRBV9 to TRBJ2-2; D uncertain. The CDR3 has 13 residues. Trimming took off 0 bases at V and 4 bases at J, with 4 bases between the two ends. Germline V gene data show CDR1 as SGDLS and CDR2 as YYNGEE. The CDR3 DNA follows: TGTGCCAGCAGCGTAGGGCCCACCGGGGAGCTGTTTTTT. Translation: CASSVGPTGELFF.

This chain connects TRBV6-5 to TRBJ1-1; TRBD1 aligns across 7 bases. Germline loops: CDR1 MNHEY, CDR2 SVGAGI. The ends lost 6 bases at V and 1 base at J; junction bases unmatched: 5. The CDR3 spans 14 residues. The CDR3 nucleotides read TGTGCCAGCAGCCCCGGGACAGAGAACACTGAAGCTTTCTTT. This encodes CASSPGTENTEAFF.

This chain links TRBV4-1 with TRBJ1-5, with a possible D match to TRBD1 (5 bases). Germline loops: CDR1 MGHRA, CDR2 YSYEKL. The CDR3 is made up of 16 amino acids. V lost 0 bases, J lost 0 bases, and 9 bases lay in between. The DNA for the CDR3 is TGCGCCAGCAGCCAAGACCAGGGAGGTAGCAATCAGCCCCAGCATTTT. It codes for CASSQDQGGSNQPQHF.

The gene calls are TRBV19 and TRBJ2-5, with D possibly matching TRBD1 (5 bases). The V and J ends lost 3 bases and 5 bases respectively, with 13 bases between them. Germline CDR1 is LNHDA and CDR2 is SQIVND (reference sequence). The CDR3 spans 14 residues. The CDR3 spells CASSIDYRRETQYF. The DNA for the CDR3 is TGTGCCAGTAGTATTGATTACAGGCGGGAGACCCAGTACTTC.

The chain recombines TRBV10-2 with TRBJ2-1, with TRBD2 matching 7 bases. V trimming: 2 bases; J trimming: 4 bases; junction bases outside the gene matches: 5. There are 15 residues in the CDR3. Germline V gene lookup returns CDR1 WSHSY and CDR2 SAAADI. CDR3 residues: CASSEVTSLYNEQFF. As DNA, the CDR3 is TGCGCCAGCAGTGAGGTGACTAGCCTTTACAATGAGCAGTTCTTC.

The genes are TRBV7-2 and TRBJ2-1, with TRBD1 as a possible D gene (6 bases). The CDR3 is 15 amino acids. V dropped 2 bases and J dropped 6 bases, with 14 bases sitting between them. Germline V gene data show CDR1 as SGHTA and CDR2 as FQGNSA. CDR3 in DNA: TGTGCCAGCAGCTTACACCCAGGGGAATTCAATGAGCAGTTCTTC. Translating it yields CASSLHPGEFNEQFF.

The rearrangement links TRBV28 to TRBJ1-2; 8 bases are a match to TRBD1. CDR1 and CDR2 (germline): MDHEN, SYDVKM. This CDR3 is 18 amino acids long. Germline trimming cut 10 bases from V and 5 bases from J; bases unmatched to any gene: 24. The CDR3 reads CATTPSAGTGYSVYGYTF. As DNA, the CDR3 is TGTGCCACCACTCCCTCGGCCGGGACAGGCTATTCCGTTTATGGCTACACCTTC.

The chain employs TRBV29-1 and TRBJ1-1; D remains unclear. The CDR3 is 11 amino acids. From germline, CDR1 is SQVTM and CDR2 ANQGSEA. Deletions cut 7 bases from V and 1 base from J, with 7 bases between. Here the CDR3 DNA reads TGCAGCGGCAGAGAGAACACTGAAGCTTTCTTT. It yields the protein CSGRENTEAFF.

The CDR3 sequence is CASRGQAHGYTF. CDR3 coding DNA: TGTGCCAGTAGGGGACAGGCCCACGGCTACACCTTC. The genes are TRBV19 and TRBJ1-2; 8 bases match TRBD1. The CDR3 totals 12 residues. Losses at the gene ends were 6 bases for V and 8 bases for J; bases not matched to a gene: 5. Per germline, CDR1 LNHDA and CDR2 SQIVND (reference sequence).

The chain is built from TRBV5-4 and TRBJ2-2; D might be TRBD1 (5 bases). The germline gives CDR1 SGHNT, CDR2 YYREEE (reference sequence). V dropped 0 bases and J dropped 0 bases, with 9 bases sitting between them. The length of the CDR3 is 16 residues. The CDR3, as DNA: TGTGCCAGCAGCTTGGGAGACAGCTCGAACACCGGGGAGCTGTTTTTT. This translates into CASSLGDSSNTGELFF.

Written as DNA, the CDR3 is TGTGCCAGCAGTTCAGGGGGTAGCTGGCAGCCCCAGCATTTT. It translates to CASSSGGSWQPQHF. V usage is TRBV6-5 and J usage is TRBJ1-5; 7 nucleotides agree with TRBD1. This CDR3 contains 14 residues. The germline CDR1 and CDR2 sequences are MNHEY and SVGAGI. Trimming removed 4 bases from V and 7 bases from J; junction bases left unmatched: 7.

This chain uses TRBV5-6 with TRBJ2-3; D is possibly TRBD2 (5 bases). The V end was cut by 0 bases, the J end by 10 bases, with 12 bases between. The germline V gene encodes CDR1 SGHDT and CDR2 YYEEEE. This CDR3 comprises 13 residues. The CDR3 sequence: CASSLGGSEAQYF. For the CDR3, the DNA is TGTGCCAGCAGCTTGGGAGGGAGTGAGGCGCAGTATTTT.

The rearrangement joins TRBV30 to TRBJ2-7; 11 bases match TRBD1. V lost 3 bases, J lost 0 bases, and 10 bases stayed unmatched. The germline gives CDR1 GTSNPN, CDR2 SVGIG (reference sequence). CDR3 length: 17 amino acids. CDR3 loop: CAWSTGQGALSSYEQYF. The CDR3 DNA sequence: TGTGCCTGGAGCACCGGACAGGGGGCTCTGAGCTCCTACGAGCAGTACTTC.

The J gene is TRBJ2-7, the V gene TRBV7-9; 8 bases map to TRBD1. The V and J ends lost 6 bases and 1 base, in that order; junction bases with no gene match: 11. Per the germline V gene, CDR1 is SEHNR and CDR2 is FQNEAQ (reference sequence). This CDR3 contains 16 residues. CDR3 sequence reads: CASSFSGTGVSYEQYF. The CDR3 DNA reads TGTGCCAGCAGTTTTTCCGGGACAGGCGTTTCCTACGAGCAGTACTTC.

The chain links TRBV11-2 to TRBJ1-4; TRBD1 aligns across 7 bases. The V segment lost 4 bases and the J segment 8 bases; nucleotides outside the gene matches: 10. CDR1 and CDR2 from the germline V gene are SGHAT and FQNNGV. This CDR3 has 15 amino acids. This CDR3 is CASSSGSQGREKLFF. Here the CDR3 DNA reads TGTGCCAGCAGCTCAGGATCACAGGGGCGGGAAAAACTGTTTTTT.

This chain links TRBV10-3 with TRBJ1-5, with D possibly matching TRBD1 (6 bases). The CDR3 contains 13 residues. The germline gives CDR1 ENHRY, CDR2 SYGVKD. Trimming took 7 bases from V and 4 from J, leaving 11 bases between them. The CDR3 spells CAIKGGGNQPQHF. In DNA, the CDR3 is TGTGCCATCAAGGGGGGCGGGAATCAGCCCCAGCATTTT.

The DNA of the CDR3 is TGTGCCAGCAGACAGAACTTGAACACTGAAGCTTTCTTT. Encoded protein: CASRQNLNTEAFF. V and J are TRBV6-5 and TRBJ1-1; no clear D gene. The CDR3 sequence is 13 residues long. The germline V and J ends were trimmed by 6 bases and 0 bases, with 8 bases remaining between them. Germline V gives CDR1 MNHEY, CDR2 SVGAGI.

The chain combines TRBV11-3 with TRBJ2-5; D is uncertain. Trimming removed 1 base at V and 3 bases at J, with 12 bases between. CDR3 length equals 15 residues. The germline CDR1 and CDR2 sequences are SGHNT and YENEEA. The CDR3 DNA is TGTGCCAGCAGCTTAGGGAGCGCGCCGAAAGAGACCCAGTACTTC. Residues: CASSLGSAPKETQYF.

This clone was observed once. The chain combines TRBV5-8 with TRBJ2-7; D gene ambiguous. In germline, CDR1 is SGHTS, CDR2 YDEGEE. The germline V and J ends were trimmed by 4 bases and 5 bases, with 16 bases remaining between them. The CDR3 extends over 14 amino acids. As DNA, the CDR3 is TGTGCCAGCAGCATACCGGGTCTACTCCACGAGCAGTACTTC. Protein: CASSIPGLLHEQYF.

This clone appeared once. This rearrangement joins TRBV5-6 to TRBJ2-7, with D hard to call. The CDR3 loop spans 13 amino acids. Trimming took 2 bases from V and 3 from J, leaving 9 bases between them. Germline V gene sequence: CDR1 SGHDT, CDR2 YYEEEE. CDR3: CASSLGPNYEQYF. The CDR3 bases are TGTGCCAGCAGCTTAGGTCCCAACTACGAGCAGTACTTC.

The rearrangement links TRBV5-1 to TRBJ2-1; TRBD2 agrees at 10 bases. Germline-derived CDR1 and CDR2 are SGHRS and YFSETQ. The CDR3 totals 15 residues. Trimming removed 8 bases from V and 1 base from J; junction bases left unmatched: 6. The CDR3: CASQGLAASYNEQFF. DNA for the CDR3: TGCGCCAGTCAAGGACTAGCGGCATCCTACAATGAGCAGTTCTTC.

The gene calls are TRBV9 and TRBJ2-2; D may be TRBD1 (5 bases). Deletions cut 3 bases from V and 5 bases from J, with 17 bases between. This CDR3 is 16 amino acids long. The germline CDR1 and CDR2 sequences are SGDLS and YYNGEE. CDR3 nucleotides: TGTGCCAGCAGCGCTCCCTTAGGCCAGGGAACCGGGGAGCTGTTTTTT. This sequence encodes CASSAPLGQGTGELFF.

The rearrangement joins TRBV29-1 to TRBJ1-1, with D perhaps matching TRBD1 (5 bases). V was clipped by 4 bases and J by 1 base, with 16 bases between them. Looked up from germline, CDR1 is SQVTM and CDR2 is ANQGSEA. CDR3 size: 15 residues. The CDR3 DNA reads TGCAGCGTTGCGGCGGGGGACGTCTCGAACACTGAAGCTTTCTTT. It yields the protein CSVAAGDVSNTEAFF.

This clone was counted only a few times. As DNA, the CDR3 is TGTGCCAGCAGCCTACACACCGGGGAGCTGTTTTTT. This sequence encodes CASSLHTGELFF. The V gene is TRBV11-3, the J gene TRBJ2-2; no definite D call. Trimming removed 5 bases from V and 3 bases from J, with 4 bases in between. The CDR3 covers 12 residues. Germline assignment: CDR1 SGHNT and CDR2 YENEEA.

V and J are TRBV30 and TRBJ2-5; possibly TRBD2 for D (7 bases). The germline gives CDR1 GTSNPN, CDR2 SVGIG (reference sequence). CDR3 length: 12 amino acids. V lost 7 bases and J 7 bases, leaving 16 bases between the germline ends. Here the CDR3 DNA reads TGTGCCTTCGGGGGGCAGTCTGGGACCCAGTACTTC. It codes for CAFGGQSGTQYF.

The chain uses TRBV29-1 and TRBJ2-6; D possibly corresponds to TRBD2 (6 bases). The CDR3 extends over 14 amino acids. V shed 4 bases and J shed 0 bases, with 7 bases lying between them. Germline lookup yields CDR1 SQVTM and CDR2 ANQGSEA. The CDR3 protein is CSVGEDSGANVLTF. As DNA, the CDR3 is TGCAGCGTTGGGGAGGACTCTGGGGCCAACGTCCTGACTTTC.